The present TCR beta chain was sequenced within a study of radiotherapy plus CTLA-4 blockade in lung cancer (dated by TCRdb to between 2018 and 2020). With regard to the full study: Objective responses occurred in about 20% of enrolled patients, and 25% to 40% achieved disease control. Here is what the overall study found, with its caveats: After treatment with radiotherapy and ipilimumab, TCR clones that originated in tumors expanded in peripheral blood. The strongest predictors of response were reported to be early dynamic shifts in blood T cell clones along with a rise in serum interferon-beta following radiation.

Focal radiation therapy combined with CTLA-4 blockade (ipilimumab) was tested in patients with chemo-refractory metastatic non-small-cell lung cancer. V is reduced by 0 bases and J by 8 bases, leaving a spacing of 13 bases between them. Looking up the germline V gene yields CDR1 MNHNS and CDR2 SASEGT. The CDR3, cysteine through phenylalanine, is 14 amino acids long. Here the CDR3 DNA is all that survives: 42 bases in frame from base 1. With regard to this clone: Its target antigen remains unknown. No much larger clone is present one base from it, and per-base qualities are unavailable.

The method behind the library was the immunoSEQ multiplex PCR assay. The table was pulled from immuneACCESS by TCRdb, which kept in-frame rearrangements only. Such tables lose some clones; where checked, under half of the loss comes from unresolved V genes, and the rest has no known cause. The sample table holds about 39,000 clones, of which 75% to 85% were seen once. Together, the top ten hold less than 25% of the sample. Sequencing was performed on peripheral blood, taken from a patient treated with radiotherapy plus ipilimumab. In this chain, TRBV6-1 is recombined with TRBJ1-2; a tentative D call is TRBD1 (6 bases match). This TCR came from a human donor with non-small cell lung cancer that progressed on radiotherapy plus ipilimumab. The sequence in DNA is TGTGCCAGCAGTGAAGCGGGGGGGCTAGAAGGCTACACCTTC. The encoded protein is CASSEAGGLEGYTF.